A selection of T cell receptor beta chains follows, all from one sample in a study of blood T cell repertoires in COVID-19. Sequencing was performed with immunoSEQ multiplex PCR; in TCRdb, only in-frame clones are kept and a portion is missing. This table holds about 480,000 clones, approximately 89% found once. The source material was peripheral blood. These receptors were obtained from a woman between 45 and 60 years old with COVID-19, enrolled during active disease. Each CDR3 is given with its conserved first and last residue. The D gene is left open where the match is weak. Expanded clones get a size class; other rows say once, few or many, or leave the size out.

>TRBV9|TRBJ2-2|.|TRBD2
TGTGCCAGCAGCGGATCAAGCGGGGCGGCCGGGGAGCTGTTTTTT
CASSGSSGAAGELFF
>TRBV10-3|TRBJ2-3|.|TRBD2
TGTGCCATCAGTTCCGGGACTAGCGGGACGGCAGATACGCAGTATTTT
CAISSGTSGTADTQYF
>TRBV18|TRBJ1-6|.|TRBD1
TGTGCCAGCTCACCAGAGAGAGGGACAGGGGACTCACCCCTCCACTTT
CASSPERGTGDSPLHF
>TRBV3-1/TRBV3-2|TRBJ1-4|few|TRBD1
TGTGCCAGCAGCGACAGGGGAGTGAGTGAAAAACTGTTTTTT
CASSDRGVSEKLFF
>TRBV3-1/TRBV3-2|TRBJ1-5|few|.
TGTGCCAGCAGCCACCGGGGAGGCAATCAGCCCCAGCATTTT
CASSHRGGNQPQHF
>TRBV7-9|TRBJ1-1|.|TRBD1
TGTGCCAGCAGCCTAAATCAGGGGGACGACACTGAAGCTTTCTTT
CASSLNQGDDTEAFF
>TRBV25-1|TRBJ2-7|.|.
TGTGCCAGCAGTGAATGGGGGGTCACCTACGAGCAGTACTTC
CASSEWGVTYEQYF
>TRBV3-1/TRBV3-2|TRBJ1-1|.|.
TGTGCCAGCAGCCGCGCAGGGGTAGGGACTGAAGCTTTCTTT
CASSRAGVGTEAFF
>TRBV10-3|TRBJ2-7|.|TRBD1
TGTGCCATCAGTGATACTGACAGGGGTGAGGGTTACGAGCAGTACTTC
CAISDTDRGEGYEQYF
>TRBV5-1|TRBJ2-2|.|.
TGCGCCAGCAGAGTGGGGGGGCAGAGTACCGGGGAGCTGTTTTTT
CASRVGGQSTGELFF
>TRBV2|TRBJ2-1|.|TRBD2
TGTGCCAGCAGTCCGACTAGCGGGGAGTACAATGAGCAGTTCTTC
CASSPTSGEYNEQFF